Listed below are T cell receptor beta chains from one sample, sequenced in a study of OX40 agonist ivuxolimab in advanced cancers. The data were produced by immunoSEQ multiplex PCR, yet TCRdb's version contains in-frame clones alone and is incomplete. Of 40,000 to 55,000 clones listed, 75% to 90% are singletons. Sample: CD4+ or CD8+ T cells sorted from blood, taken in a trial of the OX40 agonist ivuxolimab. These receptor sequences come from an adult with an advanced solid tumor such as melanoma, head and neck, liver or kidney cancer. The CDR3 runs from the conserved cysteine through the conserved F or W. D genes are given only for firm matches. The listing skips clone size in some rows; elsewhere it reads once, few, many or a size class.

j_gene: TRBJ1-2; d_gene: .; v_gene: TRBV28; abundance: .; CDR3nt: TGTGCCAGCAGATCGGGGGGAGGGTATGGCTACACCTTC; CDR3aa: CASRSGGGYGYTF
j_gene: TRBJ1-2; d_gene: .; v_gene: TRBV7-2; abundance: .; CDR3nt: TGTGCCAGCAGCTATGACAGTAACTATGGCTACACCTTC; CDR3aa: CASSYDSNYGYTF
j_gene: TRBJ1-2; d_gene: .; v_gene: TRBV25-1; abundance: .; CDR3nt: TGTGCCAGCAGTGACGACGGATTTAACTATGGCTACACCTTC; CDR3aa: CASSDDGFNYGYTF
j_gene: TRBJ2-2; d_gene: .; v_gene: TRBV28; abundance: .; CDR3nt: TGTGCCAGTCAGAGGTTGGGGGGCTTGAACACCGGGGAGCTGTTTTTT; CDR3aa: CASQRLGGLNTGELFF
j_gene: TRBJ2-7; d_gene: TRBD1; v_gene: TRBV28; abundance: .; CDR3nt: TGTGCCAGCAGTTTATCGGGACAGGTAACCTACGAGCAGTACTTC; CDR3aa: CASSLSGQVTYEQYF
j_gene: TRBJ1-4; d_gene: TRBD1; v_gene: TRBV5-4; abundance: .; CDR3nt: TGTGCCAGCAGCATTTGGGGTACAGGGACAGGGCAGGAAAAACTGTTTTTT; CDR3aa: CASSIWGTGTGQEKLFF
j_gene: TRBJ2-7; d_gene: .; v_gene: TRBV28; abundance: once; CDR3nt: TGTGCCAGCAGTCGGGGGCGCTTGTTGCACTACGAGCAGTACTTC; CDR3aa: CASSRGRLLHYEQYF
j_gene: TRBJ2-2; d_gene: TRBD1; v_gene: TRBV5-1; abundance: .; CDR3nt: TGCGCCAGCAGCCCAGGACAGGGGGCGTCCGGGGAGCTGTTTTTT; CDR3aa: CASSPGQGASGELFF
j_gene: TRBJ2-7; d_gene: .; v_gene: TRBV20-1; abundance: .; CDR3nt: TGCAGTGCTCCTTACTACGAGCAGTACTTC; CDR3aa: CSAPYYEQYF
j_gene: TRBJ1-1; d_gene: .; v_gene: TRBV11-3; abundance: .; CDR3nt: TGTGCCAGCAGCTTAGGGGGACACACTGAAGCTTTCTTT; CDR3aa: CASSLGGHTEAFF
j_gene: TRBJ1-1; d_gene: .; v_gene: TRBV30; abundance: .; CDR3nt: TGTGCCTGGAGTGACTACCCGAACACTGAAGCTTTCTTT; CDR3aa: CAWSDYPNTEAFF
j_gene: TRBJ1-5; d_gene: .; v_gene: TRBV19; abundance: .; CDR3nt: TGTGCCAGTAGTATACAGTCAGGGGATCAGCCCCAGCATTTT; CDR3aa: CASSIQSGDQPQHF
j_gene: TRBJ1-1; d_gene: .; v_gene: TRBV5-1; abundance: .; CDR3nt: TGCGCCAGCAGCTTGGGGACAGCTCCGAACACTGAAGCTTTCTTT; CDR3aa: CASSLGTAPNTEAFF
j_gene: TRBJ2-7; d_gene: TRBD2; v_gene: TRBV5-1; abundance: .; CDR3nt: TGCGCCAGCAGCGCCCTGGGGAGCGGGAGTTACGAGCAGTACTTC; CDR3aa: CASSALGSGSYEQYF
j_gene: TRBJ2-3; d_gene: TRBD2; v_gene: TRBV5-4; abundance: .; CDR3nt: TGTGCCAGCAGCTTGAGGGGACTAGCGGATCCTAGCACAGATACGCAGTATTTT; CDR3aa: CASSLRGLADPSTDTQYF
j_gene: TRBJ2-1; d_gene: TRBD2; v_gene: TRBV6-1; abundance: once; CDR3nt: TGTGCCAGCAATGACCGGGGACTAGCGGGAGGGAGGAGGGAAGTTGAGCAGTTCTTC; CDR3aa: CASNDRGLAGGRREVEQFF
j_gene: TRBJ2-6; d_gene: .; v_gene: TRBV18; abundance: once; CDR3nt: TGTGCCAGCTCACCAACTCTCGGGGGTTCTGGGGCCAACGTCCTGACTTTC; CDR3aa: CASSPTLGGSGANVLTF
j_gene: TRBJ2-3; d_gene: .; v_gene: TRBV18; abundance: .; CDR3nt: TGTGCCAGCTCATCCACGCTCCTGGATCCCACAGATACGCAGTATTTT; CDR3aa: CASSSTLLDPTDTQYF
j_gene: TRBJ2-2; d_gene: TRBD2; v_gene: TRBV10-3; abundance: .; CDR3nt: TGTGCCATCAGGAAACTAGCGGGAGGGGCCGGGGAGCTGTTTTTT; CDR3aa: CAIRKLAGGAGELFF
j_gene: TRBJ2-1; d_gene: .; v_gene: TRBV7-9; abundance: .; CDR3nt: TGTGCCAGCAGCCTTGCTGGGGGCTGGGATGAGCAGTTCTTC; CDR3aa: CASSLAGGWDEQFF
j_gene: TRBJ2-7; d_gene: TRBD1; v_gene: TRBV29-1; abundance: .; CDR3nt: TGCAGCGTTGCCAAGGGACAGGGAGGGACCTACGAGCAGTACTTC; CDR3aa: CSVAKGQGGTYEQYF
j_gene: TRBJ1-1; d_gene: .; v_gene: TRBV18; abundance: few; CDR3nt: TGTGCCAGCTCACCTTTTTCATCTGATGAAGCTTTCTTT; CDR3aa: CASSPFSSDEAFF
j_gene: TRBJ1-2; d_gene: .; v_gene: TRBV5-1; abundance: .; CDR3nt: TGCGCCAGCAGCTTGGATCGACAGACGGGCTACACCTTC; CDR3aa: CASSLDRQTGYTF
j_gene: TRBJ2-7; d_gene: .; v_gene: TRBV9; abundance: .; CDR3nt: TGTGCCAGCAGCGTAGCTTCAGGATACATCTACGAGCAGTACTTC; CDR3aa: CASSVASGYIYEQYF
j_gene: TRBJ2-3; d_gene: .; v_gene: TRBV6-5; abundance: .; CDR3nt: TGTGCCAGCAGTTACAAAAGACAGGGCACAGATACGCAGTATTTT; CDR3aa: CASSYKRQGTDTQYF
j_gene: TRBJ2-1; d_gene: TRBD2; v_gene: TRBV7-3; abundance: .; CDR3nt: TGTGCCAGCAGCCGCGATAGCGGGAGGGCCAGAAAGCAGTTCTTC; CDR3aa: CASSRDSGRARKQFF
j_gene: TRBJ2-2; d_gene: .; v_gene: TRBV7-2; abundance: .; CDR3nt: TGTGCCAGCAGCTTAGGAGGGGTAACCGGGGAGCTGTTTTTT; CDR3aa: CASSLGGVTGELFF
j_gene: TRBJ2-2; d_gene: TRBD2; v_gene: TRBV11-2; abundance: once; CDR3nt: TGTGCCACGGAACTAGCGGGAATGAGCACCGGGGAGCTGTTTTTT; CDR3aa: CATELAGMSTGELFF
j_gene: TRBJ2-1; d_gene: .; v_gene: TRBV10-2; abundance: .; CDR3nt: TGCGCCAGCACGCCGGGACTGGTATACAATGAGCAGTTCTTC; CDR3aa: CASTPGLVYNEQFF
j_gene: TRBJ2-7; d_gene: TRBD2; v_gene: TRBV4-1; abundance: .; CDR3nt: TGCGCCAGCAGCCAAATGGGGGGGTCCTACGAGCAGTACTTC; CDR3aa: CASSQMGGSYEQYF
j_gene: TRBJ2-5; d_gene: .; v_gene: TRBV7-2; abundance: once; CDR3nt: TGTGCCAGCAGGAGACAGCAAGAGACCCAGTACTTC; CDR3aa: CASRRQQETQYF
j_gene: TRBJ1-2; d_gene: TRBD1; v_gene: TRBV2; abundance: .; CDR3nt: TGTGCCATCAAACCTGGACAGGGATTGGGTAGCTACACCTTC; CDR3aa: CAIKPGQGLGSYTF
j_gene: TRBJ2-1; d_gene: TRBD2; v_gene: TRBV7-6; abundance: .; CDR3nt: TGTGCCAGCAGCTTAGCAGTACTAGCGGGAGGTCGGGATGAGCAGTTCTTC; CDR3aa: CASSLAVLAGGRDEQFF
j_gene: TRBJ2-5; d_gene: TRBD2; v_gene: TRBV19; abundance: .; CDR3nt: TGTGCCAGTAGTATAGCCCTAGCGGGAGTTCAAGAGACCCAGTACTTC; CDR3aa: CASSIALAGVQETQYF
j_gene: TRBJ1-1; d_gene: .; v_gene: TRBV27; abundance: .; CDR3nt: TGTGCCAGCAGTCCCTTGGGCGAGAACACTGAAGCTTTCTTT; CDR3aa: CASSPLGENTEAFF
j_gene: TRBJ2-2; d_gene: TRBD2; v_gene: TRBV10-3; abundance: .; CDR3nt: TGTGCCACGGGACTAGCGGGAGTCGGGAACACCGGGGAGCTGTTTTTT; CDR3aa: CATGLAGVGNTGELFF
j_gene: TRBJ2-1; d_gene: .; v_gene: TRBV14; abundance: .; CDR3nt: TGTGCCAGCAGCCAGAACGGTCCCTACAATGAGCAGTTCTTC; CDR3aa: CASSQNGPYNEQFF
j_gene: TRBJ2-3; d_gene: TRBD1; v_gene: TRBV9; abundance: .; CDR3nt: TGTGCCAGCAGCGTAGAAACAGGGGGCAATACGCAGTATTTT; CDR3aa: CASSVETGGNTQYF
j_gene: TRBJ2-7; d_gene: TRBD2; v_gene: TRBV27; abundance: .; CDR3nt: TGTGCCAGCAGTTCGGGGAGGGAGGGCCACGAGCAGTACTTC; CDR3aa: CASSSGREGHEQYF
j_gene: TRBJ1-4; d_gene: .; v_gene: TRBV2; abundance: few; CDR3nt: TGTGCCAGCAGTTTACGGGGACCTAATGAAAAACTGTTTTTT; CDR3aa: CASSLRGPNEKLFF
j_gene: TRBJ2-2; d_gene: TRBD2; v_gene: TRBV7-9; abundance: .; CDR3nt: TGTGCCAGCAGCCCTAGCGGGACCGGGGAGCTGTTTTTT; CDR3aa: CASSPSGTGELFF
j_gene: TRBJ2-7; d_gene: .; v_gene: TRBV6-5; abundance: .; CDR3nt: TGTGCCAGCAGAAGGGGGGGAGAGCAGTACTTC; CDR3aa: CASRRGGEQYF
j_gene: TRBJ1-1; d_gene: .; v_gene: TRBV28; abundance: .; CDR3nt: TGTGCCAGCAGTCCCGGGACAACCTCTAGCCTTGAAGCTTTCTTT; CDR3aa: CASSPGTTSSLEAFF
j_gene: TRBJ2-3; d_gene: .; v_gene: TRBV10-2; abundance: .; CDR3nt: TGCGCCACCCACCCTACCGATACGCAGTATTTT; CDR3aa: CATHPTDTQYF
j_gene: TRBJ1-1; d_gene: .; v_gene: TRBV5-5; abundance: .; CDR3nt: TGTGCCAGCAGCCCGAAGATGGGGCAGACCCAAGGAGCTGAAGCTTTCTTT; CDR3aa: CASSPKMGQTQGAEAFF
j_gene: TRBJ2-1; d_gene: .; v_gene: TRBV5-4; abundance: .; CDR3nt: TGTGCCAGCAGCGATCCGGGACGGTTGAATGAGCAGTTCTTC; CDR3aa: CASSDPGRLNEQFF
j_gene: TRBJ2-3; d_gene: TRBD1; v_gene: TRBV5-1; abundance: .; CDR3nt: TGCGCCAGCAGCTTGGGCGCAGGGGGCGGCACAGATACGCAGTATTTT; CDR3aa: CASSLGAGGGTDTQYF
j_gene: TRBJ1-4; d_gene: .; v_gene: TRBV18; abundance: .; CDR3nt: TGTGCCAGCTCAGCCAACAGCCCAACTAATGAAAAACTGTTTTTT; CDR3aa: CASSANSPTNEKLFF
j_gene: TRBJ2-1; d_gene: .; v_gene: TRBV11-2; abundance: .; CDR3nt: TGTGCCAGCAGCGCCGGGTCGACAGGGTTCTTC; CDR3aa: CASSAGSTGFF
j_gene: TRBJ2-1; d_gene: TRBD2; v_gene: TRBV2; abundance: .; CDR3nt: TGTGCCAGCAGTGAGGGACGGGCGGGGGAGAATGAGCAGTTCTTC; CDR3aa: CASSEGRAGENEQFF
j_gene: TRBJ1-2; d_gene: TRBD1; v_gene: TRBV7-9; abundance: .; CDR3nt: TGTGCCAGCAGCTTAGGGGACAGGCCTAACTATGGCTACACCTTC; CDR3aa: CASSLGDRPNYGYTF
j_gene: TRBJ1-1; d_gene: .; v_gene: TRBV7-2; abundance: few; CDR3nt: TGTGCCAGCAGCTTGGGCGGCGGGAACACTGAAGCTTTCTTT; CDR3aa: CASSLGGGNTEAFF
j_gene: TRBJ1-2; d_gene: .; v_gene: TRBV2; abundance: .; CDR3nt: TGTGCCAGCAGGACCCTGGCAGTGCGCGCCTATGGCTACACCTTC; CDR3aa: CASRTLAVRAYGYTF